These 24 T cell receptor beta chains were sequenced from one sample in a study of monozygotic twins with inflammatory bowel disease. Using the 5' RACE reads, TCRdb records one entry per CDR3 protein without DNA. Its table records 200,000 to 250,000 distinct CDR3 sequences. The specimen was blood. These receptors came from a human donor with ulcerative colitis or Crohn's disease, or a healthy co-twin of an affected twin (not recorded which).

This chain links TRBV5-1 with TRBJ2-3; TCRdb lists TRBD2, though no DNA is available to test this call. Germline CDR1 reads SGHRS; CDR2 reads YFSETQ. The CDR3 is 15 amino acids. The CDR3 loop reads CASSPSSGETSTQYF.

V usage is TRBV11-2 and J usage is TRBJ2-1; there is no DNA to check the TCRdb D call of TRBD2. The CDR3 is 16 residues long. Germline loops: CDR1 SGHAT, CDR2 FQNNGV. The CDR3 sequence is CASSPEGLAGWNEQFF.

The CDR3 protein is CATSDMSRPSLFF. V is TRBV24-1 and J is TRBJ2-1; TCRdb's D call, TRBD1, is unchecked because there is no DNA. The CDR3 is 13 amino acids. Per germline, CDR1 KGHDR and CDR2 SFDVKD.

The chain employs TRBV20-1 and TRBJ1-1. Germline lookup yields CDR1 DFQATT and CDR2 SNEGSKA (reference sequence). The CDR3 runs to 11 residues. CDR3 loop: CSASEAGEAFF.

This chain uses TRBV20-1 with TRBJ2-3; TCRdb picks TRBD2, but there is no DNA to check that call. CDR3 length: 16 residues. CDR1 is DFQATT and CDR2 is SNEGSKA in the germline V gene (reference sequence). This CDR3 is CSARRPRLAGVDTQYF.

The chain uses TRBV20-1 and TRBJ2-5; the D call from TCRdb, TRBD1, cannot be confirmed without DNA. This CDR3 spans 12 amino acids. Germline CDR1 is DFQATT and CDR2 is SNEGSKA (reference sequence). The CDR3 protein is CSAARAQETQYF.

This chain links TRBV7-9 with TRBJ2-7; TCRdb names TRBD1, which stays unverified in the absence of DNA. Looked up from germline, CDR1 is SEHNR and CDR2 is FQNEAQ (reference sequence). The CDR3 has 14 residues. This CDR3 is CASSLPGFSYEQYF. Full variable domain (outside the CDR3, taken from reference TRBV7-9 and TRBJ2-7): DTGVSQNPRHKITKRGQNVTFRCDPISEHNRLYWYRQTLGQGPEFLTYFQNEAQLEKSRLLSDRFSAERPKGSFSTLEIQRTEQGDSAMYLCASSLPGFSYEQYFGPGTRLTVT.

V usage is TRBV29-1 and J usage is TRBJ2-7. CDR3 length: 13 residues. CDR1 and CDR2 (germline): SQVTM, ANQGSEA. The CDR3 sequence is CSVEDGYRYEQYF.

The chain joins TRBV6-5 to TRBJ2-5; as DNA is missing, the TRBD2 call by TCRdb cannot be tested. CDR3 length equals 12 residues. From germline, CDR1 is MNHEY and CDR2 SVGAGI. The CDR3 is CASSHQEGTQYF.

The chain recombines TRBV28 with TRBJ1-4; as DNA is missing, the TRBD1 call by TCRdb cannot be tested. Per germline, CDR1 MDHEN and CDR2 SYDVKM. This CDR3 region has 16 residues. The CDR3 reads CASRPPRTPTGEKLFF.

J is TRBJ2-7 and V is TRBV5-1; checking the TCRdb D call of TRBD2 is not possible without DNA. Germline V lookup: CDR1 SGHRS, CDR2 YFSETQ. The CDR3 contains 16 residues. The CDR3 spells CASSPGLAGVMYEQYF.

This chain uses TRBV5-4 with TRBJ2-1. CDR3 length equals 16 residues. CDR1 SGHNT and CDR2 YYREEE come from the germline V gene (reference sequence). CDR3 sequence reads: CASSLDPAGSYNEQFF.

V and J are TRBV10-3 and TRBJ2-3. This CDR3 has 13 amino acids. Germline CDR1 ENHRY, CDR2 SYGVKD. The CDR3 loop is CAIRGVSTDTQYF.

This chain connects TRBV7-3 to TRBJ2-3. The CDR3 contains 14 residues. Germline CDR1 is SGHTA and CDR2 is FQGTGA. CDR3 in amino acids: CASSRYKETDTQYF.

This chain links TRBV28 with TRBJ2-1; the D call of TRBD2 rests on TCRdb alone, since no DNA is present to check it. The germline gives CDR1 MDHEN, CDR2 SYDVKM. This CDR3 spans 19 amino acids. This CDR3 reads CASLPTSGRIFGSYNEQFF.

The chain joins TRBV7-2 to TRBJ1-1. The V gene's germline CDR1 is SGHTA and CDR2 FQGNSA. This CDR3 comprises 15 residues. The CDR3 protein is CASSLQVGSVTEAFF.

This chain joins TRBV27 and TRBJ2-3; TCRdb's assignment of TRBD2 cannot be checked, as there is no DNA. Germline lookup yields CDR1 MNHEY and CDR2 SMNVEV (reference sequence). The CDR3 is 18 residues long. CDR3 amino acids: CASSSRGLAGSSTDTQYF.

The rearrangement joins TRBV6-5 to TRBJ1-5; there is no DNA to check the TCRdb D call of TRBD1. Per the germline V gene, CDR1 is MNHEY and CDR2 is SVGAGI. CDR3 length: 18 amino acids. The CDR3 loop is CASSPTDRFLNSNQPQHF.

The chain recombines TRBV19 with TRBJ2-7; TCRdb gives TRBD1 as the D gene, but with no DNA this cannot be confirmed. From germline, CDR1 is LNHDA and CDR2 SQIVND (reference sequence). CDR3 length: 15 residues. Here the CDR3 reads CASSSPGAGAYEQYF.

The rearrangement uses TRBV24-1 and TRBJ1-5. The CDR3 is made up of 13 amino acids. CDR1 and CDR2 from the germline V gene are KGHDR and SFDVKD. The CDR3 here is CATSPWGNQPQHF.

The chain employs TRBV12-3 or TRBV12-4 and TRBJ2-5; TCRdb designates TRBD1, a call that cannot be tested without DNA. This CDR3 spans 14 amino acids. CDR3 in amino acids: CASSYSHRAETQYF.

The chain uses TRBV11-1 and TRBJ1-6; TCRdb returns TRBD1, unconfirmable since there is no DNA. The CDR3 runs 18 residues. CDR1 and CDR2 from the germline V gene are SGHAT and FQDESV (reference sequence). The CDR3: CASSQPGQGGSYNSPLHF. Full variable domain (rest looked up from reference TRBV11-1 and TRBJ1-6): EAEVAQSPRYKITEKSQAVAFWCDPISGHATLYWYRQILGQGPELLVQFQDESVVDDSQLPKDRFSAERLKGVDSTLKIQPAELGDSAMYLCASSQPGQGGSYNSPLHFGNGTRLTVT.

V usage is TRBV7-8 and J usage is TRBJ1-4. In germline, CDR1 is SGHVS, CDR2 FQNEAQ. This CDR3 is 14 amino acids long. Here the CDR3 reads CASSHDGYNEKLFF.

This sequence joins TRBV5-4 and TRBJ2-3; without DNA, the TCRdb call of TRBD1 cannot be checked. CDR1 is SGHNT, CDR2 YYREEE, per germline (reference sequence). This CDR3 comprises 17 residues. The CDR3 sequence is CASSSLDRGLSTDTQYF.